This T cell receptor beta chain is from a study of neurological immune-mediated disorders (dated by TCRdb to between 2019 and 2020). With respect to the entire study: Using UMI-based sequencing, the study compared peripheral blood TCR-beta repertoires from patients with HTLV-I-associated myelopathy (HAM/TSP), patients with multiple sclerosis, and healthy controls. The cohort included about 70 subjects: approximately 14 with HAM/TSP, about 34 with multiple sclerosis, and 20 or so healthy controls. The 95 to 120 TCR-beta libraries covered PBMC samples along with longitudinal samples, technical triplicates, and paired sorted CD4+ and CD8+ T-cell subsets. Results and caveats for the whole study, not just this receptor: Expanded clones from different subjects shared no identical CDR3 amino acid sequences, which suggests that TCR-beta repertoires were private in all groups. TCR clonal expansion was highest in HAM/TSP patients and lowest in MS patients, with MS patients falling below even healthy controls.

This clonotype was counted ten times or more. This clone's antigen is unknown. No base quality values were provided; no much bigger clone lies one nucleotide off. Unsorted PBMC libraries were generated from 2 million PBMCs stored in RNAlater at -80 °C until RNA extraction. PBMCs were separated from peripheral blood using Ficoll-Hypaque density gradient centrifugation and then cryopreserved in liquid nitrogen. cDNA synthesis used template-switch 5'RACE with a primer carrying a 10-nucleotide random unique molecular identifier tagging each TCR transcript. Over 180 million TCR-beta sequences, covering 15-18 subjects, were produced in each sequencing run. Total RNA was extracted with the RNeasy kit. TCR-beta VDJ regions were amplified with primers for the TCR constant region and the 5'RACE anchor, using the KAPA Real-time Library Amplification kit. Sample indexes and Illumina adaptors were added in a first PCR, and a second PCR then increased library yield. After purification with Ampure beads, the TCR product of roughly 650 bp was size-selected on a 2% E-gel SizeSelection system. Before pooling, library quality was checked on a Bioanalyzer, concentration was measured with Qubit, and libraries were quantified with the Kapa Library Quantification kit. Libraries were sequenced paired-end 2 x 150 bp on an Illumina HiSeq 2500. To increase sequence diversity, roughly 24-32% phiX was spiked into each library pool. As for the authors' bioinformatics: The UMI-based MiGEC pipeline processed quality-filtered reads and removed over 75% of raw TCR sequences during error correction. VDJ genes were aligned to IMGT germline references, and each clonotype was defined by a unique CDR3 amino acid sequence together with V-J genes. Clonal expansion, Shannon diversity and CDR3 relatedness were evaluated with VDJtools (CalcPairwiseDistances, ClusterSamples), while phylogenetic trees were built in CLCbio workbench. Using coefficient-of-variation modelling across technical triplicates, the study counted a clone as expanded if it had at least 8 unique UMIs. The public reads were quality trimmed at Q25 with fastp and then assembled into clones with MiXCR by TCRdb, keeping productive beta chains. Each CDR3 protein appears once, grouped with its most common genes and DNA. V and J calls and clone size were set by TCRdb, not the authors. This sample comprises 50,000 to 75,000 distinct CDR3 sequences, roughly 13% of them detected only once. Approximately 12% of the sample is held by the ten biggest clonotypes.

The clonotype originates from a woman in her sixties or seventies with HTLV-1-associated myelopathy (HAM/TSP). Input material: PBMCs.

DNA sequence: TGTGCCAGTAAATCGGGGAGAGGGGGAGAAAAACTGTTTTTT. Its product reads: CASKSGRGGEKLFF. Rearrangement joined TRBV12-3 or TRBV12-4 to TRBJ1-4; perhaps TRBD1 is the D gene, with 6 bases matching. The CDR3, cysteine through phenylalanine, is 14 amino acids long. The read is trimmed to its CDR3 DNA, 42 bases read in frame from base 1. The junction shows trimming of 9 bases on V and 8 bases on J, plus 19 bases between the germline ends.